The 30 T cell receptor beta chains below all came from one sample that was sequenced in a study of T cell responses to AZD1222 COVID-19 vaccine. Data came from immunoSEQ multiplex PCR; TCRdb stores just in-frame clones and leaves some out. This table has more than 80,000 clones, approximately 88% appearing once. Specimen: peripheral blood, collected on day 0 of AZD1222 vaccination. These receptors all stem from an adult in good health.

The chain recombines TRBV2 with TRBJ2-2; a weak D match, TRBD1 (6 bases). The CDR3 is 14 residues long. V shed 4 bases and J shed 6 bases, with 12 bases lying between them. CDR1 and CDR2 (germline): SNHLY, FYNNEI. The CDR3 sequence: CASSADSVAGELFF. The CDR3 region has the DNA TGTGCCAGCAGTGCGGACAGCGTGGCCGGGGAGCTGTTTTTT.

The chain joins TRBV6-2 or TRBV6-3 to TRBJ2-5, with 12 bases matching TRBD1. The CDR3 length is 16 residues. The ends lost 4 bases at V and 5 bases at J; junction bases unmatched: 8. The germline V gene encodes CDR1 MNHEY and CDR2 SVGEGT. CDR3 bases: TGTGCCAGCAGTTCACTGGGACAGGGGGCGAGGGAGACCCAGTACTTC. It specifies CASSSLGQGARETQYF.

This chain links TRBV4-2 with TRBJ1-1, with D hard to call. Trimming left V 1 base short and J 13 bases short, with 22 bases between. Germline V gene data show CDR1 as LGHNA and CDR2 as YNFKEQ. This CDR3 has 15 residues. The CDR3 protein is CASSQAPTRFEGGFF. The CDR3, as DNA: TGTGCCAGCAGCCAAGCCCCGACCCGGTTCGAGGGAGGTTTCTTT.

V gene TRBV19 combines with J gene TRBJ1-2; D gene ambiguous. Germline assignment: CDR1 LNHDA and CDR2 SQIVND (reference sequence). V was pared by 3 bases and J by 1 base, with 12 bases between. The CDR3 spans 15 residues. In DNA form, the CDR3 reads TGTGCCAGTAGTATTCTCCGCCAGGATAACTATGGCTACACCTTC. Encoded protein: CASSILRQDNYGYTF.

The rearrangement uses TRBV5-1 and TRBJ2-1, with 11 bases lining up with TRBD2. With 3 bases clipped from V and 9 bases from J, the junction kept 11 bases outside the gene matches. The CDR3 consists of 16 residues. CDR1 and CDR2 (germline): SGHRS, YFSETQ. CDR3 protein: CASSWYSGRASGEQFF. The DNA for the CDR3 is TGCGCCAGCAGCTGGTATAGCGGGAGGGCCTCAGGTGAGCAGTTCTTC.

This chain uses TRBV19 with TRBJ1-6; D unclear. Germline CDR1 is LNHDA and CDR2 is SQIVND (reference sequence). Trimming removed 4 bases from V and 9 bases from J, with 16 bases in between. The CDR3 extends over 15 amino acids. In nucleotides, the CDR3 is TGTGCCAGTAGTACGTGGGGTGATTTTCGTTCACCCCTCCACTTT. Translated, it gives CASSTWGDFRSPLHF.

This chain connects TRBV28 to TRBJ2-5; 8 bases are shared with TRBD1. V shed 5 bases and J 2 bases; nucleotides not matched to a gene: 10. Germline loops: CDR1 MDHEN, CDR2 SYDVKM. This CDR3 has 16 residues. The DNA of the CDR3 is TGTGCCAGCAGTAACTTACGGACAGGGTGGCAAGAGACCCAGTACTTC. It encodes CASSNLRTGWQETQYF.

Comment on this clone: This clone may be a read error of a much larger clone one base away. This sequence joins TRBV9 and TRBJ2-5; the D gene is possibly TRBD2 (6 bases). The CDR3 spans 14 residues. V was clipped by 4 bases and J by 4 bases, with 14 bases between them. Germline lookup yields CDR1 SGDLS and CDR2 YYNGEE. The CDR3 nucleotides are TGTGCCAGCAGCCAGGGCCGGGAGCCAGAGACCCAGTACTTC. It is translated as CASSQGREPETQYF. Full variable domain (rest looked up from reference TRBV9 and TRBJ2-5): DSGVTQTPKHLITATGQRVTLRCSPRSGDLSVYWYQQSLDQGLQFLIQYYNGEERAKGNILERFSAQQFPDLHSELNLSSLELGDSALYFCASSQGREPETQYFGPGTRLLVL.

The chain combines TRBV11-1 with TRBJ2-3, with 8 bases lining up with TRBD1. V gave up 5 bases and J gave up 2 bases; unmatched junction bases: 3. The CDR3 is 14 residues long. In germline, CDR1 is SGHAT, CDR2 FQDESV (reference sequence). This chain's CDR3 is CASSHRGDTDTQYF. For the CDR3, the DNA is TGTGCCAGCAGCCACAGGGGGGACACAGATACGCAGTATTTT.

The gene calls are TRBV5-5 and TRBJ2-7; D unclear. The length of the CDR3 is 15 residues. The germline V and J ends were trimmed by 1 base and 0 bases, with 11 bases remaining between them. CDR1 is SGHKS, CDR2 YYEKEE, per germline (reference sequence). The CDR3 loop reads CASSLTVLFSYEQYF. In DNA form, the CDR3 reads TGTGCCAGCAGCTTGACAGTCCTTTTCTCCTACGAGCAGTACTTC. Variable domain in full (rest from reference TRBV5-5 and TRBJ2-7): DAGVTQSPTHLIKTRGQQVTLRCSPISGHKSVSWYQQVLGQGPQFIFQYYEKEERGRGNFPDRFSARQFPNYSSELNVNALLLGDSALYLCASSLTVLFSYEQYFGPGTRLTVT.

V is TRBV9 and J is TRBJ2-1; either TRBD1 or TRBD2 may supply D (5 bases each). The CDR3 loop spans 15 amino acids. The V gene lost 0 bases and the J gene lost 3 bases, with 10 bases spanning the gap. The germline V gene has CDR1 SGDLS and CDR2 YYNGEE. CDR3 nucleotides: TGTGCCAGCAGCGTAGGGGGGACGGACTACAATGAGCAGTTCTTC. Amino acids: CASSVGGTDYNEQFF.

The CDR3 loop is CASSDGSGPSLPQHF. CDR3 DNA sequence: TGTGCCAGCAGTGATGGGTCAGGGCCGTCGTTACCCCAGCATTTT. This chain links TRBV6-1 with TRBJ1-5; weak D call: TRBD1 (5 bases). The CDR3 consists of 15 residues. V lost 3 bases and J 10 bases, leaving 19 bases between the germline ends. The germline V gene encodes CDR1 MNHNS and CDR2 SASEGT.

J is TRBJ1-5 and V is TRBV6-2 or TRBV6-3; 7 nucleotides agree with TRBD1. V shed 5 bases and J 6 bases; nucleotides not matched to a gene: 4. The CDR3 is 13 residues long. CDR1 is MNHEY, CDR2 SVGEGT, per germline. The CDR3 loop is CASSATGRQPQHF. CDR3 coding DNA: TGTGCCAGCAGTGCGACAGGGCGTCAGCCCCAGCATTTT.

The rearrangement links TRBV7-2 to TRBJ1-2; D is undetermined. Trimming cost V 1 base and J 3 bases, with 18 bases left between them. CDR1 and CDR2 from the germline V gene are SGHTA and FQGNSA. This CDR3 has 17 amino acids. The CDR3 nucleotides read TGTGCCAGCAGCTTAGAGGGTAGAGGGCCTCGGGACTATGGCTACACCTTC. The encoded protein is CASSLEGRGPRDYGYTF. The entire variable domain, with the rest obtained from reference TRBV7-2 and TRBJ1-2, is as follows: GAGVSQSPSNKVTEKGKDVELRCDPISGHTALYWYRQSLGQGLEFLIYFQGNSAPDKSGLPSDRFSAERTGGSVSTLTIQRTQQEDSAVYLCASSLEGRGPRDYGYTFGSGTRLTVV.

V and J are TRBV3-1 (or the pseudogene TRBV3-2) and TRBJ1-2, with D unresolved. V was shortened by 1 base and J by 3 bases, with 9 bases between the two germline ends. CDR1 and CDR2 from the germline V gene are LGHDT and YNNKEL (reference sequence). This CDR3 spans 14 amino acids. The CDR3 here is CASSQAGDDYGYTF. DNA of the CDR3: TGTGCCAGCAGCCAAGCGGGAGACGACTATGGCTACACCTTC.

The V gene is TRBV7-6, the J gene TRBJ2-2; 7 nucleotides agree with TRBD1. This CDR3 region has 16 residues. Trimming at V came to 1 base and at J to 2 bases, leaving 4 bases not matched to a gene. Germline assignment: CDR1 SGHVS and CDR2 FNYEAQ. CDR3 in amino acids: CASSLVRGLNTGELFF. The DNA of the CDR3 is TGTGCCAGCAGCTTAGTAAGGGGGCTCAACACCGGGGAGCTGTTTTTT. The entire variable domain, with the rest obtained from reference TRBV7-6 and TRBJ2-2, is as follows: GAGVSQSPRYKVTKRGQDVALRCDPISGHVSLYWYRQALGQGPEFLTYFNYEAQQDKSGLPNDRFSAERPEGSISTLTIQRTEQRDSAMYRCASSLVRGLNTGELFFGEGSRLTVL.

This clone appeared once. The chain uses TRBV29-1 and TRBJ2-7; D perhaps matches TRBD2 (5 bases). There are 12 residues in the CDR3. V was trimmed by 6 bases and J by 3 bases, leaving 12 bases between them. Germline loops: CDR1 SQVTM, CDR2 ANQGSEA. Here the CDR3 DNA reads TGCAGCGTGAGGGCATTCGGCTACGAGCAGTACTTC. Translation gives CSVRAFGYEQYF.

This rearrangement joins TRBV5-1 to TRBJ2-5; D call uncertain. The germline CDR1 and CDR2 sequences are SGHRS and YFSETQ. The CDR3 is made up of 15 amino acids. V was clipped by 3 bases and J by 0 bases, with 12 bases between them. CDR3 sequence reads: CASSSNERYQETQYF. CDR3 sequence (DNA): TGCGCCAGCAGCTCGAACGAGAGGTACCAAGAGACCCAGTACTTC.

The V call is TRBV7-9, the J call TRBJ1-1; the D gene is possibly TRBD1 (6 bases). The CDR3 runs to 15 residues. The ends were cut back, 2 bases at V and 1 base at J, with 11 bases in the middle. Germline values: CDR1 SEHNR, CDR2 FQNEAQ (reference sequence). The CDR3 DNA reads as TGTGCCAGCAGCTTAAGTAAGACAGGGAACACTGAAGCTTTCTTT. Translation: CASSLSKTGNTEAFF.

The chain combines TRBV7-2 with TRBJ2-3; TRBD2 is a possible D gene (6 bases). Germline CDR1 reads SGHTA; CDR2 reads FQGNSA. This CDR3 has 14 residues. With 5 bases removed from V and 1 base from J, the gap between germline ends came to 10 bases. The CDR3 DNA is TGTGCCAGCAGCCATAGCGGCCGCACAGATACGCAGTATTTT. Translating it yields CASSHSGRTDTQYF.

V and J are TRBV28 and TRBJ2-3; the match to TRBD2 covers 8 bases. The CDR3 runs to 14 residues. CDR1 and CDR2 from the germline V gene are MDHEN and SYDVKM. The V segment lost 8 bases and the J segment 5 bases; nucleotides outside the gene matches: 9. CDR3 in DNA: TGTGCCAGCCTCAGGCGGGAGGTGGGAGATACGCAGTATTTT. It is translated as CASLRREVGDTQYF.

This chain joins TRBV18 and TRBJ1-4, with D possibly being TRBD1 (5 bases). The CDR3 is made up of 14 amino acids. V was cut by 2 bases and J by 6 bases, with 10 bases left in between. Germline lookup yields CDR1 KGHSH and CDR2 LQKENI. The CDR3 spells CASSPGARDEKLFF. The CDR3 coding sequence is TGTGCCAGCTCACCAGGGGCCAGGGATGAAAAACTGTTTTTT.

This chain joins TRBV28 and TRBJ2-1, with no clear D. CDR1 is MDHEN and CDR2 is SYDVKM in the germline V gene. V shed 5 bases and J shed 3 bases, with 14 bases lying between them. The CDR3 length is 15 residues. CDR3 in DNA: TGTGCCAGCAGTCTCCCTATCCCCGGCTACAATGAGCAGTTCTTC. It encodes CASSLPIPGYNEQFF.

The CDR3 loop is CASSLYGTGADYEQYF. The CDR3 DNA follows: TGTGCCAGCAGTTTATACGGGACAGGGGCCGACTACGAGCAGTACTTC. The chain links TRBV28 to TRBJ2-7, with 10 nucleotides matching TRBD1. Trimming at V came to 1 base and at J to 3 bases, leaving 6 bases not matched to a gene. This CDR3 has 16 residues. Germline CDR1 MDHEN, CDR2 SYDVKM.

This chain joins TRBV28 and TRBJ2-1, with 9 positions matching TRBD2. Germline V CDR1 and CDR2: MDHEN, SYDVKM. The CDR3 runs 16 residues. The V segment lost 7 bases and the J segment 12 bases; nucleotides outside the gene matches: 19. The CDR3: CASTHGGVSGSGGQFF. The CDR3 coding sequence is TGTGCCAGCACCCACGGCGGGGTTAGCGGGAGCGGGGGGCAGTTCTTC.

A single count supports this clone. The V and J genes are TRBV4-1 and TRBJ2-3; 10 nucleotides match TRBD2. Germline V gene lookup returns CDR1 MGHRA and CDR2 YSYEKL. With 4 bases clipped from V and 2 bases from J, the junction kept 6 bases outside the gene matches. The CDR3 length is 16 residues. For the CDR3, the DNA is TGCGCCAGCAGCCGTTTAGCGGGAGGTGTCACAGATACGCAGTATTTT. This sequence encodes CASSRLAGGVTDTQYF.

The CDR3 DNA is TGTGCCAGCAGTCCCACCATCCCCCCGGTGGGACAAGAGACCCAGTACTTC. Protein product: CASSPTIPPVGQETQYF. This chain connects TRBV28 to TRBJ2-5; D is uncertain. V lost 5 bases and J 2 bases, leaving 21 bases between the germline ends. Germline V gene lookup returns CDR1 MDHEN and CDR2 SYDVKM. The CDR3 length is 17 residues. The full variable domain, rest sourced from reference TRBV28 and TRBJ2-5, is DVKVTQSSRYLVKRTGEKVFLECVQDMDHENMFWYRQDPGLGLRLIYFSYDVKMKEKGDIPEGYSVSREKKERFSLILESASTNQTSMYLCASSPTIPPVGQETQYFGPGTRLLVL.

This clone was seen just once. This chain links TRBV7-3 with TRBJ2-1; no reliable D call. Germline V gene sequence: CDR1 SGHTA, CDR2 FQGTGA. Trimming took off 2 bases at V and 9 bases at J, with 8 bases between the two ends. The CDR3 is 12 residues long. The CDR3 loop reads CASSLSGGEQFF. The CDR3 DNA follows: TGTGCCAGCAGCTTATCAGGTGGTGAGCAGTTCTTC.

This clone was seen only once. This CDR3 is CASSHPGGQNTGELFF. CDR3 DNA sequence: TGTGCCAGCAGCCATCCCGGGGGGCAGAACACCGGGGAGCTGTTTTTT. V gene TRBV7-6 combines with J gene TRBJ2-2; TRBD2 is a possible D gene (7 bases). V was clipped by 5 bases and J by 1 base, with 14 bases between them. From germline, CDR1 is SGHVS and CDR2 FNYEAQ. This CDR3 contains 16 residues.

The genes are TRBV9 and TRBJ2-1, with D perhaps given as TRBD1 or TRBD2 (5 bases each). The V and J ends lost 5 bases and 4 bases respectively, with 10 bases between them. This CDR3 region has 13 residues. Looked up from germline, CDR1 is SGDLS and CDR2 is YYNGEE. CDR3 DNA: TGTGCCAGCAGGGAAGGGGAGTACAATGAGCAGTTCTTC. This codes for CASREGEYNEQFF.